The sequence of this T cell receptor beta chain was determined in a study of blood T cell repertoires in COVID-19. About the research overall: Samples came from the United States, Italy and Spain, spanning acute and convalescent COVID-19. Nucleic acid was either cDNA or gDNA, and it came from T cells, B-cell-depleted T cells, or PBMCs.

In the authors' methods: Researchers report that nucleated cell counts were estimated from reference gene primer amplification. Clones were sequenced by immunoSEQ multiplex PCR, and TCRdb holds only the in-frame ones, with some missing. That table supplies the V and J calls and clone size; D and trimming were determined from the DNA. Counted here are about 110,000 clones, just over 90% occurring once; the ten biggest clones make up roughly 1.2%. This CDR3 has 17 residues. The V gene's germline CDR1 is MNHEY and CDR2 SMNVEV (reference sequence). V lost 2 bases and J lost 0, with 13 bases in between. Sequencing was performed on peripheral blood. The TCR sequence derives from a woman aged 25 to 39 with acute or convalescent COVID-19. V is TRBV27 and J is TRBJ2-2; no reliable D call. The CDR3, as DNA: TGTGCCAGCAGTTTAGGTCCGGGTAAAGCGAACACCGGGGAGCTGTTTTTT. Translated: CASSLGPGKANTGELFF.